This T cell receptor beta chain was sequenced for a study of spatial heterogeneity in lung cancer. The CDR3 contains 14 residues. Germline lookup yields CDR1 LNHDA and CDR2 SQIVND (reference sequence). V lost 3 bases and J 5 bases, leaving 10 bases between the germline ends. Only a few counts were recorded for this clonotype. As yet, its antigen is unknown. This beta chain is an unintended read in a library built for alpha chains; its size means little. Time point reported: sample taken at primary tumor resection. TCRdb re-called the 5' RACE reads through MiXCR, storing one row per CDR3 protein. The sample has over 10,000 distinct CDR3 sequences, under 6% seen once; the top ten hold around 27%. Study results and limitations: Sequencing reached an estimated coverage of tumor T cells that was only roughly 7% for alpha chains and approximately 13% for beta chains. How many expanded intratumoral alpha and beta TCRs were present tracked the tumor mutation count, which was a count of nonsynonymous mutations.

Here the sequenced sample was lung tumor tissue, taken at surgery. This TCR came from a male donor with early-stage non-small cell lung cancer. The rearrangement uses TRBV19 and TRBJ2-2; a possible D gene is TRBD1 (6 bases). The CDR3 DNA sequence: TGTGCCAGTAGTATCTGGGGGCGTACCGGGGAGCTGTTTTTT. Translated: CASSIWGRTGELFF. Full variable domain (outside the CDR3, taken from reference TRBV19 and TRBJ2-2): DGGITQSPKYLFRKEGQNVTLSCEQNLNHDAMYWYRQDPGQGLRLIYYSQIVNDFQKGDIAEGYSVSREKKESFPLTVTSAQKNPTAFYLCASSIWGRTGELFFGEGSRLTVL.